This T cell receptor (beta chain) was obtained from a study of shared clonotypes between healthy human individuals. V shed 6 bases, J shed 2 bases, and the junction held 9 bases outside the gene matches. Germline loops: CDR1 MNHNY, CDR2 SVGAGI (reference sequence). The CDR3 loop spans 15 amino acids. Some clones are missing from TCRdb's copy, which holds only in-frame ones; the method was immunoSEQ multiplex PCR. Of roughly 2.2 million clones in the sample, under 95% were seen once. This clone was recorded only once. The chain recombines TRBV6-6 with TRBJ2-7, with 8 nucleotides matching TRBD1. Sample: naive CD4+ T cells from PBMCs. Described subset: CD45RA+ positively selected. This receptor was identified in a man between 18 and 29 years old in good health. Some clones in this sample may be carry-over from other donors' samples. The CDR3 spells CASRTTTGVTYEQYF. In DNA form, the CDR3 reads TGTGCCAGCAGGACCACGACAGGGGTGACCTACGAGCAGTACTTC.